This entry concerns a single T cell receptor (beta chain). The antigen remains unidentified. CD4+ T cells, purified by negative selection, averaged around 98% purity. Profiling relied on immunoSEQ multiplex PCR, and the TCRdb table lists in-frame clones only, not all of them. Among about 73,000 clones listed, around three quarters were seen once. This sample was taken from a study of T cell repertoires and HLA-DP antigens. About the study: CD4+ T cells were cocultured with HeLa cells expressing HLA-DP. Donor ages ranged from 18-to-29 to 60-to-69; a couple of men, one woman. Alloantigens: one with one groove difference and one with about ten differences versus self.

The length of the CDR3 is 10 residues. Trimming took off 1 base at V and 8 bases at J, with 5 bases between the two ends. Germline V gives CDR1 DFQATT, CDR2 SNEGSKA (reference sequence). The specimen sequenced was CD4+ T cells from PBMCs. This chain links TRBV20-1 with TRBJ1-2, with D uncertain. This clonotype was sampled from a man in his sixties in good health and CMV-seronegative. The CDR3 sequence is CSARGYGYTF. The CDR3 bases are TGCAGTGCTAGAGGGTACGGCTACACCTTC.